The following is a TCR beta chain sequence with its context. Original data processing: Scientists estimated how many nucleated cells there were by amplifying reference gene primers. Profiled with immunoSEQ multiplex PCR; TCRdb holds only in-frame clones, not every one. That table supplies the V and J calls and clone size; D and trimming were determined from the DNA. The table has 150,000 to 250,000 clones, around 94% seen once. V dropped 1 base and J dropped 6; count of bases not matched to a gene: 3. CDR3 size: 14 residues. The germline gives CDR1 LNHDA, CDR2 SQIVND (reference sequence). These data belong to a study of blood T cell repertoires in COVID-19.

This receptor was obtained from a man aged 25 to 45 with COVID-19, enrolled during active disease. The chain links TRBV19 to TRBJ1-1; TRBD1 aligns across 9 bases. The source material was peripheral blood. CDR3 DNA: TGTGCCAGTAGTATAGGGACAGGGGTGGCTGAAGCTTTCTTT. This codes for CASSIGTGVAEAFF. The whole variable domain, filled in from reference TRBV19 and TRBJ1-1, reads DGGITQSPKYLFRKEGQNVTLSCEQNLNHDAMYWYRQDPGQGLRLIYYSQIVNDFQKGDIAEGYSVSREKKESFPLTVTSAQKNPTAFYLCASSIGTGVAEAFFGQGTRLTVV.